One T cell receptor beta chain is described in this entry. These data come from a study of OX40 agonist ivuxolimab in advanced cancers. Using immunoSEQ multiplex PCR, the repertoire was profiled, and TCRdb retains in-frame clones only, with some absent. The sample contains 90,000 to 100,000 clones, roughly 83% of which appear only once. V dropped 6 bases and J dropped 0 bases, with 13 bases sitting between them. CDR3 length: 15 amino acids. Germline CDR1 is SGHAT and CDR2 is FQNNGV. Source: CD4+ or CD8+ T cells sorted from blood, taken in a trial of the OX40 agonist ivuxolimab. This clonotype was sampled from an adult with an advanced solid tumor such as melanoma, head and neck, liver or kidney cancer. This rearrangement joins TRBV11-2 to TRBJ2-3, with D possibly being TRBD2 (7 bases). In DNA, the CDR3 is TGTGCCAGCAGTCAGGCGGGGGCGAGCACAGATACGCAGTATTTT. Amino acid sequence: CASSQAGASTDTQYF.